Listed below are T cell receptor beta chains from one sample, sequenced in a study of T cell responses to AZD1222 COVID-19 vaccine. Clones were read by immunoSEQ multiplex PCR, and TCRdb kept only the in-frame ones, dropping some. The table includes 120,000 to 150,000 clones, approximately 94% detected once. The sample was peripheral blood, taken on day 0 of AZD1222 vaccination. The receptors stem from an adult in good health. Both conserved end residues are part of each CDR3. Clone size appears in some rows only: once, few, many, or a class for an expanded clone.

CDR3aa	v_gene	abundance	len
CAWSVQDTQYF	TRBV30	.	11
CATSVADSWGYTF	TRBV24-1	.	13
CASIAAGRTGELFF	TRBV7-8	.	14
CASSSLSYNSPLHF	TRBV27	once	14
CASSTKRGSSYEQYF	TRBV19	once	15
CASSYGTDFNTGELFF	TRBV7-9	few	16
CASSVAGTGGTDTQYF	TRBV9	.	16
CASTLTRDRVPDTEAFF	TRBV19	.	17
CASSLVGSGYTF	TRBV5-1	.	12
CAWNRKATEAFF	TRBV30	.	12